This T cell receptor beta chain came from a study of immune evolution from preneoplasia to lung adenocarcinoma. Findings of the study overall: From normal lung to invasive adenocarcinoma, top clone frequencies appeared to decrease.

A word on this clone: Antigen unknown.

Germline trimming cut 5 bases from V and 6 bases from J; bases unmatched to any gene: 5. The CDR3 loop spans 15 amino acids. Per the germline V gene, CDR1 is SGDLS and CDR2 is YYNGEE. Resections took place in Japan or China from the mid-2010s to the late 2010s. Measured with immunoSEQ multiplex PCR; TCRdb has only the in-frame clones, and not every one. The top ten clones hold around 3.8% of a sample with over 10,000 clones, 85% to 90% of them seen once. The chain joins TRBV9 to TRBJ2-1; 13 nucleotides line up with TRBD2. The sample taken for sequencing was FFPE tissue from an adenomatous hyperplasia lung lesion. Stated subset: atypical adenomatous hyperplasia (AAH), lung preneoplasia. This TCR derives from a person between 45 and 75 years old with lung adenocarcinoma. CDR3 loop: CASSFGLAGANEQFF. CDR3 in DNA: TGTGCCAGCAGTTTCGGACTAGCGGGAGCCAATGAGCAGTTCTTC.